These 30 T cell receptor beta chains came from one sample sequenced in a study of blood T cell repertoires in COVID-19. Only in-frame clones appear in the TCRdb table, and some are missing; sequencing was by immunoSEQ multiplex PCR. The data contain 210,000 or so clones, around nine tenths of them singletons. Sample: peripheral blood. Receptors were obtained from a woman in her thirties or forties who had recovered from COVID-19.

The chain joins TRBV15 to TRBJ2-1; 8 positions match TRBD1. Trimming took 8 bases from V and 5 from J; bases not matched to a gene: 8. Germline V lookup: CDR1 LNHNV, CDR2 YYDKDF (reference sequence). There are 14 residues in the CDR3. CDR3: CATQPGQGNNEQFF. CDR3 nucleotides: TGTGCCACCCAACCCGGACAGGGAAACAATGAGCAGTTCTTC.

The chain employs TRBV28 and TRBJ2-7; 8 bases agree with TRBD1. Germline-derived CDR1 and CDR2 are MDHEN and SYDVKM. This CDR3 spans 13 amino acids. V was clipped by 7 bases and J by 7 bases; unmatched bases: 9. CDR3 nucleotides: TGTGCCAGCAAACAGGGGGTCGTCGATGAGCAGTACTTC. This encodes CASKQGVVDEQYF.

The V call is TRBV24-1, the J call TRBJ2-3, with 9 bases lining up with TRBD2. The CDR3 has 15 residues. Germline CDR1 is KGHDR and CDR2 is SFDVKD. Trimming cost V 3 bases and J 4 bases; bases outside gene matches: 4. CDR3 sequence: CATSDAGGPADTQYF. The CDR3 DNA reads as TGTGCCACCAGTGATGCGGGAGGGCCGGCAGATACGCAGTATTTT.

V is TRBV5-1 and J is TRBJ1-2; tentative D call: TRBD1 (5 bases). Per germline, CDR1 SGHRS and CDR2 YFSETQ. The CDR3 consists of 15 residues. V lost 1 base and J 4 bases, leaving 14 bases between the germline ends. CDR3 loop: CASSLSSGGGYGYTF. In nucleotides, the CDR3 is TGCGCCAGCAGCTTGTCTTCCGGGGGTGGCTATGGCTACACCTTC.

The rearrangement uses TRBV9 and TRBJ2-3, with a possible D match to TRBD1 (5 bases). V was cut by 4 bases and J by 9 bases, with 18 bases left in between. The CDR3 is made up of 14 amino acids. The germline CDR1 and CDR2 sequences are SGDLS and YYNGEE. CDR3 sequence: CASSPQGERGTQYF. As DNA, the CDR3 is TGTGCCAGCAGCCCACAAGGGGAAAGGGGAACGCAGTATTTT.

The chain combines TRBV27 with TRBJ2-3; possibly TRBD2 for D (6 bases). Trimming stripped 3 bases from V and 2 bases from J, with 9 bases between. The CDR3 spans 14 residues. Germline loops: CDR1 MNHEY, CDR2 SMNVEV (reference sequence). The DNA for the CDR3 is TGTGCCAGCAGTTTTTGGGGGGTCACAGATACGCAGTATTTT. The encoded protein is CASSFWGVTDTQYF.

The count of this clone is one. The chain uses TRBV7-2 and TRBJ1-1, with D perhaps TRBD1 (5 bases). The V and J ends lost 5 bases and 7 bases respectively, with 17 bases between them. Germline values: CDR1 SGHTA, CDR2 FQGNSA. The CDR3 length is 14 residues. CDR3 protein: CASSQRQGTGEAFF. The CDR3 DNA reads as TGTGCCAGCAGCCAGAGGCAGGGAACGGGTGAAGCTTTCTTT. The full variable domain, with the rest looked up from reference TRBV7-2 and TRBJ1-1, is GAGVSQSPSNKVTEKGKDVELRCDPISGHTALYWYRQSLGQGLEFLIYFQGNSAPDKSGLPSDRFSAERTGGSVSTLTIQRTQQEDSAVYLCASSQRQGTGEAFFGQGTRLTVV.

J is TRBJ2-3 and V is TRBV6-2 or TRBV6-3; TRBD2 aligns across 9 bases. This CDR3 is 15 amino acids long. The V and J ends lost 2 bases and 5 bases, in that order; junction bases with no gene match: 5. Germline-derived CDR1 and CDR2 are MNHEY and SVGEGT. The CDR3 region is CASSYVREGLDTQYF. For the CDR3, the DNA is TGTGCCAGCAGTTACGTGCGGGAGGGCCTAGATACGCAGTATTTT.

The chain combines TRBV3-1 (or the pseudogene TRBV3-2) with TRBJ2-7, with D tentatively TRBD1 (6 bases). The V gene's germline CDR1 is LGHDT and CDR2 YNNKEL (reference sequence). V lost 4 bases and J lost 2, with 15 bases in between. This CDR3 contains 15 residues. The CDR3 protein is CASSRPGHPTYEQYF. The DNA for the CDR3 is TGTGCCAGCAGCCGTCCGGGACATCCTACCTACGAGCAGTACTTC.

V and J are TRBV9 and TRBJ2-7; 8 bases fit TRBD1. V dropped 0 bases and J dropped 2; count of bases not matched to a gene: 4. The CDR3 extends over 15 amino acids. Germline lookup yields CDR1 SGDLS and CDR2 YYNGEE. Here the CDR3 DNA reads TGTGCCAGCAGCGTAGGGGACAGGAATCCCTACGAGCAGTACTTC. It codes for CASSVGDRNPYEQYF.

J is TRBJ2-1 and V is TRBV3-1 (or the pseudogene TRBV3-2); TRBD2 matches at 9 bases. This CDR3 is 14 amino acids long. After removal of 3 bases from V and 12 bases from J, the junction contained 9 bases not matched to a gene. In germline, CDR1 is LGHDT, CDR2 YNNKEL (reference sequence). The CDR3 sequence is CASSHFSGSYGQFF. The CDR3 DNA sequence: TGTGCCAGCAGCCATTTTAGCGGGAGTTACGGGCAGTTCTTC.

This rearrangement joins TRBV7-6 to TRBJ2-7; TRBD2 might be the D (7 bases). The length of the CDR3 is 15 residues. Germline V gene lookup returns CDR1 SGHVS and CDR2 FNYEAQ. Trimming removed 4 bases from V and 5 bases from J, with 18 bases in between. The CDR3 sequence: CASSSRGRGSDEQYF. In DNA form, the CDR3 reads TGTGCCAGCAGCTCCAGGGGTCGCGGGAGCGACGAGCAGTACTTC. The variable domain in full, completed from reference TRBV7-6 and TRBJ2-7, reads GAGVSQSPRYKVTKRGQDVALRCDPISGHVSLYWYRQALGQGPEFLTYFNYEAQQDKSGLPNDRFSAERPEGSISTLTIQRTEQRDSAMYRCASSSRGRGSDEQYFGPGTRLTVT.

This clone has only a few counts. The identical CDR3 is also encoded by other nucleotide sequences in the sample. The chain uses TRBV18 and TRBJ1-1; possible D gene TRBD1, 6 bases. Germline V CDR1 and CDR2: KGHSH, LQKENI. This CDR3 is built from 13 residues. Trimming removed 6 bases from V and 1 base from J, with 9 bases in between. The DNA for the CDR3 is TGTGCCAGCTCCCGACAGGAGAACACTGAAGCTTTCTTT. Amino acid sequence: CASSRQENTEAFF.

The CDR3 nucleotides read TGTGCCAGCAGCTTGTGGACCGGGGATAGCTCCTACGAGCAGTACTTC. Encoded protein: CASSLWTGDSSYEQYF. V is TRBV5-4 and J is TRBJ2-7; maybe TRBD2 (5 bases). CDR1 and CDR2 (germline): SGHNT, YYREEE (reference sequence). The CDR3 is 16 residues long. V lost 1 base and J lost 0, with 14 bases in between. Variable domain in full (rest from reference TRBV5-4 and TRBJ2-7): ETGVTQSPTHLIKTRGQQVTLRCSSQSGHNTVSWYQQALGQGPQFIFQYYREEENGRGNFPPRFSGLQFPNYSSELNVNALELDDSALYLCASSLWTGDSSYEQYFGPGTRLTVT.

The V and J genes are TRBV7-2 and TRBJ2-7, with unresolved D. V was clipped by 5 bases and J by 0 bases, with 14 bases between them. Germline V gene lookup returns CDR1 SGHTA and CDR2 FQGNSA. There are 15 residues in the CDR3. CDR3 amino acids: CASSRPTGSSYEQYF. The CDR3 DNA sequence: TGTGCCAGCAGCCGCCCGACTGGCAGCTCCTACGAGCAGTACTTC. Looking up the rest from reference TRBV7-2 and TRBJ2-7 gives the full variable domain: GAGVSQSPSNKVTEKGKDVELRCDPISGHTALYWYRQSLGQGLEFLIYFQGNSAPDKSGLPSDRFSAERTGGSVSTLTIQRTQQEDSAVYLCASSRPTGSSYEQYFGPGTRLTVT.

The chain has TRBV19 and TRBJ1-1, with D perhaps matching TRBD1 (5 bases). CDR3 length: 15 amino acids. V was shortened by 7 bases and J by 1 base, with 16 bases between the two germline ends. In germline, CDR1 is LNHDA, CDR2 SQIVND (reference sequence). CDR3 amino acids: CASTREGVPNTEAFF. The DNA for the CDR3 is TGTGCCAGTACCAGAGAAGGGGTACCGAACACTGAAGCTTTCTTT. The full variable domain, completed using reference TRBV19 and TRBJ1-1, is DGGITQSPKYLFRKEGQNVTLSCEQNLNHDAMYWYRQDPGQGLRLIYYSQIVNDFQKGDIAEGYSVSREKKESFPLTVTSAQKNPTAFYLCASTREGVPNTEAFFGQGTRLTVV.

V is TRBV5-1 and J is TRBJ2-2; D is unresolved. Germline CDR1 and CDR2: SGHRS and YFSETQ. The CDR3 runs 15 residues. V shed 4 bases and J shed 2 bases, with 12 bases lying between them. The CDR3 spells CASSPTSANTGELFF. The CDR3 region has the DNA TGCGCCAGCAGCCCGACATCCGCAAACACCGGGGAGCTGTTTTTT.

The gene calls are TRBV30 and TRBJ1-1; D is unclear. This CDR3 spans 13 amino acids. V gave up 2 bases and J gave up 2 bases, with 9 bases separating them. In germline, CDR1 is GTSNPN, CDR2 SVGIG (reference sequence). The CDR3 here is CAWSYQVNTEAFF. The CDR3 bases are TGTGCCTGGAGTTATCAGGTCAACACTGAAGCTTTCTTT. Based on the CDR3 plus reference TRBV30 and TRBJ1-1, the full variable domain is SQTIHQWPATLVQPVGSPLSLECTVEGTSNPNLYWYRQAAGRGLQLLFYSVGIGQISSEVPQNLSASRPQDRQFILSSKKLLLSDSGFYLCAWSYQVNTEAFFGQGTRLTVV.

The chain recombines TRBV5-1 with TRBJ1-1; no firm D call. There are 12 residues in the CDR3. CDR1 is SGHRS and CDR2 is YFSETQ in the germline V gene. The germline V and J ends were trimmed by 4 bases and 7 bases, with 11 bases remaining between them. Here the CDR3 reads CASSLTEDEAFF. The CDR3 region has the DNA TGCGCCAGCAGCCTTACCGAGGATGAAGCTTTCTTT.

The V gene is TRBV3-1 (or the pseudogene TRBV3-2), the J gene TRBJ2-7; perhaps TRBD1 as D (5 bases). The germline V and J ends were trimmed by 1 base and 2 bases, with 9 bases remaining between them. The CDR3 sequence is 14 residues long. The germline V gene encodes CDR1 LGHDT and CDR2 YNNKEL (reference sequence). The DNA of the CDR3 is TGTGCCAGCAGCCAAGTGGGGCAGGCCTACGAGCAGTACTTC. Amino acids: CASSQVGQAYEQYF.

The chain has TRBV7-9 and TRBJ1-6, with 7 nucleotides matching TRBD1. With 0 bases clipped from V and 7 bases from J, the junction kept 3 bases outside the gene matches. The CDR3 contains 15 residues. CDR1 and CDR2 from the germline V gene are SEHNR and FQNEAQ (reference sequence). DNA for the CDR3: TGTGCCAGCAGCTTAGCGACAGGGCGCAATTCACCCCTCCACTTT. Amino acids: CASSLATGRNSPLHF.

The sample holds one count of this clone. The CDR3 is CASSQNRGTEAFF. The CDR3 coding sequence is TGTGCCAGCAGCCAGAACAGGGGTACTGAAGCTTTCTTT. This chain connects TRBV7-2 to TRBJ1-1; 7 bases match TRBD1. The V segment lost 5 bases and the J segment 5 bases; nucleotides outside the gene matches: 5. In germline, CDR1 is SGHTA, CDR2 FQGNSA. This CDR3 contains 13 residues.

The chain carries TRBV6-5 and TRBJ1-4; 7 bases are a match to TRBD1. This CDR3 has 14 amino acids. The trim removed 6 bases at V and 4 bases at J, leaving 5 bases unmatched. Germline lookup yields CDR1 MNHEY and CDR2 SVGAGI. CDR3 sequence: CASSHQGGNEKLFF. As DNA, the CDR3 is TGTGCCAGCAGCCACCAGGGGGGTAATGAAAAACTGTTTTTT.

This clone was seen only once. CDR3 protein: CASSISPGGATNEKLFF. CDR3 in DNA: TGTGCCAGTAGTATTAGCCCCGGGGGAGCAACTAATGAAAAACTGTTTTTT. The genes are TRBV19 and TRBJ1-4, with D perhaps TRBD1 (5 bases). CDR1 is LNHDA, CDR2 SQIVND, per germline (reference sequence). This CDR3 is 17 amino acids long. V was trimmed by 3 bases and J by 0 bases, leaving 14 bases between them.

In DNA form, the CDR3 reads TGCGCCAGCAGCGCTGACAGGGACCACACCTTC. Translated: CASSADRDHTF. V gene TRBV5-1 combines with J gene TRBJ1-2, with 7 bases identical to TRBD1. The CDR3 extends over 11 amino acids. V shed 4 bases, J shed 12 bases, and the junction held 6 bases outside the gene matches. CDR1 and CDR2 from the germline V gene are SGHRS and YFSETQ.

The chain uses TRBV5-1 and TRBJ1-1; 7 bases map to TRBD1. Germline V lookup: CDR1 SGHRS, CDR2 YFSETQ. This CDR3 has 14 residues. Trimming removed 4 bases from V and 2 bases from J; junction bases left unmatched: 5. CDR3 sequence reads: CASSLGTDNTEAFF. The DNA of the CDR3 is TGCGCCAGCAGCCTCGGGACAGACAACACTGAAGCTTTCTTT.

This chain joins TRBV24-1 and TRBJ2-7; weak D call: TRBD1 (5 bases). This CDR3 has 15 amino acids. V was clipped by 0 bases and J by 4 bases, with 12 bases between them. CDR1 is KGHDR, CDR2 SFDVKD, per germline. In DNA form, the CDR3 reads TGTGCCACCAGTGATTTGTCAGGGATAGGGTACGAGCAGTACTTC. As protein: CATSDLSGIGYEQYF.

This chain links TRBV7-9 with TRBJ2-2; tentative D call: TRBD2 (5 bases). Trimming took 7 bases from V and 4 from J, leaving 10 bases between them. The CDR3 length is 13 residues. The germline V gene has CDR1 SEHNR and CDR2 FQNEAQ (reference sequence). CDR3: CASNLGSTGELFF. Here the CDR3 DNA reads TGTGCCAGCAACCTGGGGAGCACCGGGGAGCTGTTTTTT.

This clone was counted a single time. The gene calls are TRBV30 and TRBJ1-2, with 9 nucleotides matching TRBD1. Germline values: CDR1 GTSNPN, CDR2 SVGIG (reference sequence). The CDR3 totals 14 residues. Germline trimming cut 0 bases from V and 8 bases from J; bases unmatched to any gene: 7. CDR3 coding DNA: TGTGCCTGGAGTGTACTCGGGACAGGGACGGGCTACACCTTC. The encoded protein is CAWSVLGTGTGYTF.

The chain couples TRBV3-1 (or the pseudogene TRBV3-2) to TRBJ2-7; possible D gene TRBD2, 5 bases. The V gene lost 6 bases and the J gene lost 6 bases, with 9 bases spanning the gap. The CDR3 has 11 residues. Germline CDR1 is LGHDT and CDR2 is YNNKEL (reference sequence). CDR3 coding DNA: TGTGCCAGCAGTAACCGGGGCGAGCAGTACTTC. Its translation: CASSNRGEQYF.